The rows below give T cell receptor beta chains drawn from one sample of a study of cytomegalovirus exposure and HLA in healthy donors. The protocol was immunoSEQ multiplex PCR, while the TCRdb copy is restricted to in-frame clones and leaves out a portion. The sample consists of some 100,000 clones, approximately 80% of them appearing once. Sequencing was performed on PBMCs. Receptors originate from a young woman in good health and CMV-seronegative. The CDR3 runs from the conserved cysteine through the conserved F or W. The order of the fields is J gene, D gene, CDR3 length, V gene, CDR3 DNA, CDR3 protein. A D gene is named only where the DNA matches it firmly.

j_call: TRBJ2-7
d_call: TRBD1
cdr3_length: 15
v_call: TRBV6-5
cdr3_nt: TGTGCCAGCATGCTCGCTCCGGGACAGGGCCACGAGCAGTACTTC
cdr3_aa: CASMLAPGQGHEQYF

j_call: TRBJ2-3
d_call: TRBD1
cdr3_length: 17
v_call: TRBV4-3
cdr3_nt: TGCGCCAGCAGCCAAAGCCGGGACAGGGGGGACACAGATACGCAGTATTTT
cdr3_aa: CASSQSRDRGDTDTQYF

j_call: TRBJ1-1
d_call: .
cdr3_length: 11
v_call: TRBV20-1
cdr3_nt: TGCAGTGCTGCCCGGGACTTTGAAGCTTTCTTT
cdr3_aa: CSAARDFEAFF

j_call: TRBJ2-7
d_call: TRBD2
cdr3_length: 17
v_call: TRBV4-1
cdr3_nt: TGCGCCAGCAGCCAAGATAACGGAGCGGGGGGGGCCTACGAGCAGTACTTC
cdr3_aa: CASSQDNGAGGAYEQYF

j_call: TRBJ1-6
d_call: .
cdr3_length: 16
v_call: TRBV7-2
cdr3_nt: TGTGCCAGCAGCTTAGCGACAGTCTCCTATAATTCACCCCTCCACTTT
cdr3_aa: CASSLATVSYNSPLHF

j_call: TRBJ2-2
d_call: TRBD1
cdr3_length: 15
v_call: TRBV7-2
cdr3_nt: TGTGCCAGCAGGCACCCGGGACAGTCGACCGGGGAGCTGTTTTTT
cdr3_aa: CASRHPGQSTGELFF

j_call: TRBJ1-6
d_call: .
cdr3_length: 16
v_call: TRBV13
cdr3_nt: TGTGCCAGCAGCCCAACAGGGAGCTCCTATAATTCACCCCTCCACTTT
cdr3_aa: CASSPTGSSYNSPLHF

j_call: TRBJ2-7
d_call: TRBD2
cdr3_length: 16
v_call: TRBV25-1
cdr3_nt: TGTGCCAGCAGTGAATATGGTGGCGGGGGGGCCTACGAGCAGTACTTC
cdr3_aa: CASSEYGGGGAYEQYF

j_call: TRBJ1-6
d_call: TRBD1
cdr3_length: 14
v_call: TRBV28
cdr3_nt: TGTGCCAGCAGTTCCCGACAGGGCACTTCACCCCTCCACTTT
cdr3_aa: CASSSRQGTSPLHF

j_call: TRBJ1-3
d_call: .
cdr3_length: 12
v_call: TRBV7-8
cdr3_nt: TGTGCCAGCAGCTTTCGTGGAAACACCATATATTTT
cdr3_aa: CASSFRGNTIYF

j_call: TRBJ1-5
d_call: .
cdr3_length: 15
v_call: TRBV9
cdr3_nt: TGTGCCAGCACCCGGGGGGCTGATAGCAATCAGCCCCAGCATTTT
cdr3_aa: CASTRGADSNQPQHF

j_call: TRBJ2-2
d_call: TRBD2
cdr3_length: 15
v_call: TRBV7-9
cdr3_nt: TGTGCCAGCAGCTGGGAGCGGGGCTACCGAGGGGAGCTGTTTTTT
cdr3_aa: CASSWERGYRGELFF

j_call: TRBJ2-7
d_call: TRBD2
cdr3_length: 14
v_call: TRBV27
cdr3_nt: TGTGCCAGCAGGGGTAGCGGGAGGTCCCTCGAGCAGTACTTC
cdr3_aa: CASRGSGRSLEQYF